These 7 T cell receptor beta chains were all obtained from the same sample, sequenced in a study of blood T cells in healthy people across ages. Through a sample-barcoded 5' primer and a J-beta primer mix, a second PCR was run for roughly 6 to 12 cycles. TCRdb reprocessed the 5' RACE reads with MiXCR, giving one entry per CDR3 protein. The data show about 1.4 million distinct CDR3 sequences, approximately 59% seen once. Sequenced input: blood. The source of these receptors is a man aged 18-30 years in good health.

This clonotype was recorded a few times. The CDR3 spells CASSLQAGQVTYEQYF. The CDR3, as DNA: TGTGCCAGCAGTCTGCAAGCCGGACAGGTTACCTACGAGCAGTACTTC. J is TRBJ2-7 and V is TRBV28; TRBD1 matches at 7 bases. CDR1 MDHEN and CDR2 SYDVKM come from the germline V gene. This CDR3 contains 16 residues. V was clipped by 5 bases and J by 2 bases; unmatched bases: 12.

The rearrangement uses TRBV7-2 and TRBJ2-5, with no clear D. V lost 1 base and J 2 bases, leaving 8 bases between the germline ends. Germline V gives CDR1 SGHTA, CDR2 FQGNSA. This CDR3 region has 14 residues. The DNA of the CDR3 is TGTGCCAGCAGCTTAGTGGCTCCGCAAGAGACCCAGTACTTC. It is translated as CASSLVAPQETQYF. Complete variable domain (other parts from reference TRBV7-2 and TRBJ2-5): GAGVSQSPSNKVTEKGKDVELRCDPISGHTALYWYRQSLGQGLEFLIYFQGNSAPDKSGLPSDRFSAERTGGSVSTLTIQRTQQEDSAVYLCASSLVAPQETQYFGPGTRLLVL.

This clonotype appeared a few times. The V call is TRBV3-1, the J call TRBJ2-1; D is unresolved. Between the trimmed V and J ends, which lost 1 base and 9 bases, there was a span of 16 bases. CDR1 is LGHDT, CDR2 YNNKEL, per germline (reference sequence). The CDR3 consists of 15 residues. The CDR3 coding sequence is TGTGCCAGCAGCCAAGGTCGAGGACCCCTAGGTGAGCAGTTCTTC. Protein sequence: CASSQGRGPLGEQFF.

The rearrangement links TRBV4-3 to TRBJ2-5; 11 nucleotides agree with TRBD2. The junction had 7 bases not matched to a gene; V was cut back by 0 bases and J by 4 bases. CDR3 length equals 17 residues. Germline V gene data show CDR1 as LGHNA and CDR2 as YSLEER. The CDR3, as DNA: TGCGCCAGCAGCCAAGATTGGGCTAGCGGGGGGAGAGAGACCCAGTACTTC. This translates into CASSQDWASGGRETQYF.

V and J are TRBV7-9 and TRBJ1-5; D is ambiguous. This CDR3 contains 13 residues. V was cut by 10 bases and J by 5 bases, with 15 bases left in between. Per the germline V gene, CDR1 is SEHNR and CDR2 is FQNEAQ (reference sequence). CDR3 amino acids: CATTKDGDQPQHF. In DNA, the CDR3 is TGTGCCACCACCAAGGACGGCGATCAGCCCCAGCATTTT.

J is TRBJ2-4 and V is TRBV25-1; possible D gene TRBD1, 5 bases. The end of the DNA aligns better with TRBJ2-7, so the J call may be wrong. CDR1 MGHDK and CDR2 SYGVNS come from the germline V gene. This CDR3 comprises 15 residues. DNA for the CDR3: TGTGCCAGCCGGAGAAACGGACAATCGTTCCACGAGCAGTACTTC. As protein: CASRRNGQSFHEQYF.

This clonotype has more than one count but fewer than ten. The J gene is TRBJ2-5, the V gene TRBV4-1; D is perhaps TRBD2 (5 bases). Germline CDR1 reads MGHRA; CDR2 reads YSYEKL. This CDR3 region has 14 residues. Trimming took 0 bases from V and 3 from J, leaving 8 bases between them. CDR3 loop: CASSQEGVKETQYF. The CDR3 nucleotides read TGCGCCAGCAGCCAAGAGGGAGTCAAAGAGACCCAGTACTTC.